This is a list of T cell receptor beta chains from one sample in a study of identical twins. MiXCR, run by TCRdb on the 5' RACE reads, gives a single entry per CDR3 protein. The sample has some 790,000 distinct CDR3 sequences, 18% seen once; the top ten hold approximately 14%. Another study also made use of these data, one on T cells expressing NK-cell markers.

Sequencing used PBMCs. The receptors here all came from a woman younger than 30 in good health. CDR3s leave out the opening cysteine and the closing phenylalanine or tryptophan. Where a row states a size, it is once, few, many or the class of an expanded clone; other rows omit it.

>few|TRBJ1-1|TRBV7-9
ASSLTGERGIEAF
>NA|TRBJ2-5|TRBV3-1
ASRGRGGVQETQY
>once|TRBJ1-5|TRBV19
ASRKSGRQGAWQPQH
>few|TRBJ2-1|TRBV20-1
SARDEGAYNEQF
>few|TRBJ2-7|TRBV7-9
ASSITLAGGSYEQY
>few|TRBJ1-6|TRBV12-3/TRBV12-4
ASSPNLYNSPLH
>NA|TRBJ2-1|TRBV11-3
ASSARQGSYNEQF
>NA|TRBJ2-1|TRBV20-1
SASGGVSGQF
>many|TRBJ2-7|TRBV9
ASSVRTGGYEQY
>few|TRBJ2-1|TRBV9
ASSPRGEGDEQF
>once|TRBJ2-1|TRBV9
ASSVGIDHEQF
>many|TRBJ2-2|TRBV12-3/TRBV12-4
ASRGQGNTGELF
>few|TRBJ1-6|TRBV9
ASSVGGGIDSPLH
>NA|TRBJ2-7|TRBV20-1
SAYDLQLADYEQY
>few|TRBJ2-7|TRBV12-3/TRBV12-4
ASSLVGEGVEQY
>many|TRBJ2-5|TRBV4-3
ASSQGLQETQY
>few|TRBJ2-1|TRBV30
AWSLGTRLYEQF
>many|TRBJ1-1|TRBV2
ASSFRDRGPIEAF
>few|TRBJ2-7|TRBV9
ASSVESQGRFEQY
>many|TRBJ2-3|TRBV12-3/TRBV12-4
ASSFISPTDTQY
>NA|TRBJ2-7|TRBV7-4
ASSLEGVGSGGTVSYEQY
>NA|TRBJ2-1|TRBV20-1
SARGLAGLYNEQF
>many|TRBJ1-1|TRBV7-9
ASSLPGGNTEAF
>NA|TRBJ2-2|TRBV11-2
ASSPRRVLAMNTGELF
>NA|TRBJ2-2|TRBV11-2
ASSGRPPVGELF
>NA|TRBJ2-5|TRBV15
ATSRWGDGETQY
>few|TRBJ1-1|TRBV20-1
SARDPRGSYTEAF
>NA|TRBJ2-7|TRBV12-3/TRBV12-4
ASNRGTGRSDEQY
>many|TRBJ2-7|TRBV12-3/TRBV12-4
ASRLGDLQHYEQY
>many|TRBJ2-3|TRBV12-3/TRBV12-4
ASSLGEGGADTQY
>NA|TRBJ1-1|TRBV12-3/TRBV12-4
ASSLGSSFMNTEAF
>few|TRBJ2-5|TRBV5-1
ASSLSRAGQETQY
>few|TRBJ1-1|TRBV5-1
ASSESQGLTEAF
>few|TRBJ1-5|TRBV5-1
ASSLEGRVNQPQH
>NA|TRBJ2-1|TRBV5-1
ASSFPRKTNNEQF
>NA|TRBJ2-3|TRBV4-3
ASSQDALFTDTQY
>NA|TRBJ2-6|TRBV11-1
ASSSLEGLLNSGANVLT